Below are 20 T cell receptor beta chains sequenced from a single sample in a study of breast tumors, draining lymph nodes, adjacent tissues. Breast cancer patients provided tissue from their axillary draining lymph nodes. Via MiXCR, TCRdb re-called the multiplex PCR reads, giving one row per CDR3 protein. This sample carries roughly 100,000 distinct CDR3 sequences, around 30% of them seen once, and the ten largest clones take under 6%. Sequencing was performed on axillary lymph node tissue. The receptors were gathered from a female donor with breast cancer. Some clones in this sample may be carry-over from other donors' samples.

This clonotype was observed many times. The chain uses TRBV6-6 and TRBJ1-5; D unresolved. CDR3 size: 14 residues. V dropped 5 bases and J dropped 3 bases, with 11 bases sitting between them. Germline CDR1 reads MNHNY; CDR2 reads SVGAGI (reference sequence). The CDR3 nucleotides read TGTGCCAGCAGTATGTCGGGGTTCAATCAGCCCCAGCATTTT. This gives the protein CASSMSGFNQPQHF.

In its sample, this clonotype was seen many times. This chain connects TRBV7-9 to TRBJ2-2, with D possibly being TRBD1 (5 bases). V was trimmed by 8 bases and J by 2 bases, leaving 9 bases between them. CDR1 is SEHNR and CDR2 is FQNEAQ in the germline V gene (reference sequence). The CDR3 spans 13 residues. The CDR3 sequence: CASLGVNTGELFF. In nucleotides, the CDR3 is TGTGCCAGCTTAGGGGTTAACACCGGGGAGCTGTTTTTT.

The CDR3 region has the DNA TGTGCCAGCAGCTTAGCAGGGGGGTTGGCTGCCGCCCGGACCGGGGAGCTGTTTTTT. This translates into CASSLAGGLAAARTGELFF. The chain couples TRBV9 to TRBJ2-2, with D maybe TRBD1 (7 bases). Trimming pared 4 bases from V and 5 bases from J, leaving 27 bases between. Germline CDR1 SGDLS, CDR2 YYNGEE. The CDR3 runs to 19 residues.

This clonotype was detected a few times. At one end the junction does not follow the germline gene, possibly because of a read error. This CDR3 reads CAITERGAGGRENTEAFF. The CDR3 nucleotides are TGTGCCATCACTGAGAGGGGGGCGGGAGGGAGGGAGAACACTGAAGCTTTCTTT. This chain uses TRBV10-3 with TRBJ1-1, with D possibly being TRBD1 (6 bases). The V gene's germline CDR1 is ENHRY and CDR2 SYGVKD. This CDR3 is built from 18 residues.

Points on this clonotype: The junction shows a germline mismatch at one end, possibly a read error. The rearrangement links TRBV2 to TRBJ1-3; unclear D gene. Per the germline V gene, CDR1 is SNHLY and CDR2 is FYNNEI. CDR3 length equals 15 residues. Here the CDR3 reads CASSGGFSSGNTTYF. Written as DNA, the CDR3 is TGTGCCAGCAGTGGTGGCTTCAGCTCTGGAAACACCACATATTTT.

Notes on this clonotype: At one boundary the junction diverges from the germline segment, which might be a read error. V gene TRBV12-3 or TRBV12-4 combines with J gene TRBJ2-2, with 11 nucleotides matching TRBD2. The CDR3 extends over 18 amino acids. The CDR3 bases are TGTGCCAGCAGTGACACGGGACTAGCGGTAACGAACACCGGGGGGCTGTTTTTT. This translates into CASSDTGLAVTNTGGLFF.

The sample holds a few counts of this clonotype. One end of the junction does not line up with germline, which may come from a read error. V usage is TRBV6-1 and J usage is TRBJ2-7; maybe TRBD2 (6 bases). The CDR3 is made up of 15 amino acids. Germline V gives CDR1 MNHNS, CDR2 SASEGT. CDR3 DNA: TGTGCCAGCAGTCAAGCGGGTAACGGCGGCTACGAGCAGTACTTC. Its protein is CASSQAGNGGYEQYF.

This clonotype was observed many times. Just one base apart from a much larger clone, this may be a read error. The V call is TRBV6-1, the J call TRBJ1-6; TRBD1 is a possible D gene (6 bases). V lost 5 bases and J lost 9, with 17 bases in between. Germline values: CDR1 MNHNS, CDR2 SASEGT. The CDR3 contains 15 residues. The CDR3 spells CASSHRTGRLSPLHF. Here the CDR3 DNA reads TGTGCCAGCAGTCATCGAACAGGGCGGCTTTCACCCCTCCACTTT.

This clonotype has more than one count but fewer than ten. The gene calls are TRBV5-5 and TRBJ2-5, with a weak D call TRBD2 (7 bases). Deletions cut 4 bases from V and 4 bases from J, with 14 bases between. There are 14 residues in the CDR3. Germline V gene lookup returns CDR1 SGHKS and CDR2 YYEKEE (reference sequence). The CDR3 is CASSPLGGLETQYF. CDR3 nucleotides: TGTGCCAGCAGCCCCCTCGGGGGGCTAGAGACCCAGTACTTC.

This clonotype occurred many times. V is TRBV15 and J is TRBJ1-5; D remains unclear. The germline gives CDR1 LNHNV, CDR2 YYDKDF (reference sequence). CDR3 length equals 13 residues. V was cut by 8 bases and J by 4 bases, with 12 bases left in between. CDR3 sequence reads: CATRAERNQPQHF. CDR3 coding DNA: TGTGCCACCCGGGCTGAGAGAAATCAGCCCCAGCATTTT.

This clonotype was recorded many times. The chain has TRBV6-2 or TRBV6-3 and TRBJ1-2; weak D call: TRBD1 (5 bases). The CDR3 sequence is 16 residues long. The V end lost 6 bases, the J end lost 7 bases, and 24 bases lay between the germline ends. Germline CDR1 is MNHEY and CDR2 is SVGEGT. For the CDR3, the DNA is TGTGCCAGCAGACGGGACGGACCCGCCGTGTGGCGTGGCTACACCTTC. Translated: CASRRDGPAVWRGYTF.

To note about this clonotype: A much larger clone differs by one base, so this may be a read error. V usage is TRBV28 and J usage is TRBJ2-7, with TRBD2 matching 9 bases. The CDR3 contains 15 residues. Germline V gene lookup returns CDR1 MDHEN and CDR2 SYDVKM. Trimming cost V 4 bases and J 7 bases; bases outside gene matches: 11. DNA of the CDR3: TGTGCCAGCAGTTACCGTAGCGGGGGAACCGGGGAGCAGTACTTC. Its translation: CASSYRSGGTGEQYF.

This clonotype was counted at least ten times. The rearrangement joins TRBV7-9 to TRBJ2-3; TRBD2 agrees at 8 bases. CDR1 is SEHNR, CDR2 FQNEAQ, per germline (reference sequence). The CDR3 consists of 16 residues. Unmatched junction bases numbered 15, after V lost 8 bases and J lost 5 bases. The DNA for the CDR3 is TGTGCCAGCTGCCCACAGACCCCGGGGGGGCGAGATACGCAGTATTTT. It yields the protein CASCPQTPGGRDTQYF.

This clonotype was observed a single time. The chain carries TRBV4-2 and TRBJ2-5; 8 positions match TRBD1. The CDR3 runs to 15 residues. V dropped 6 bases and J dropped 2; count of bases not matched to a gene: 8. CDR1 LGHNA and CDR2 YNFKEQ come from the germline V gene. CDR3 bases: TGTGCCAGCAGTTTAGCAGGGGGCCTACAAGAGACCCAGTACTTC. Amino acids: CASSLAGGLQETQYF.

This clonotype was observed many times. The CDR3 loop reads CASSIATGEGYTF. In DNA, the CDR3 is TGTGCCAGTAGTATAGCAACAGGGGAAGGCTACACCTTC. J is TRBJ1-2 and V is TRBV19, with 7 bases fitting TRBD1. This CDR3 has 13 amino acids. Germline lookup yields CDR1 LNHDA and CDR2 SQIVND (reference sequence). V lost 1 base, J lost 8 bases, and 4 bases stayed unmatched.

Ten or more counts support this clonotype. The chain combines TRBV4-1 with TRBJ2-7; 10 bases match TRBD2. The CDR3 totals 16 residues. The V segment lost 3 bases and the J segment 2 bases; nucleotides outside the gene matches: 7. Germline CDR1 reads MGHRA; CDR2 reads YSYEKL. As DNA, the CDR3 is TGCGCCAGCAGCCAGGGGGGACTAGCGACGCCCTACGAGCAGTACTTC. Its translation is CASSQGGLATPYEQYF.

V gene TRBV25-1 combines with J gene TRBJ1-1; D is unclear. The length of the CDR3 is 17 residues. Trimming pared 4 bases from V and 5 bases from J, leaving 23 bases between. Germline V gives CDR1 MGHDK, CDR2 SYGVNS. In DNA form, the CDR3 reads TGTGCCAGCAGTGGATATCCCGAGGGTAGAAGTCGAACTGAAGCTTTCTTT. Residues: CASSGYPEGRSRTEAFF. Variable domain in full (rest from reference TRBV25-1 and TRBJ1-1): EADIYQTPRYLVIGTGKKITLECSQTMGHDKMYWYQQDPGMELHLIHYSYGVNSTEKGDLSSESTVSRIRTEHFPLTLESARPSHTSQYLCASSGYPEGRSRTEAFFGQGTRLTVV.

This chain uses TRBV7-9 with TRBJ2-7; a weak D match, TRBD1 (6 bases). Germline V gives CDR1 SEHNR, CDR2 FQNEAQ (reference sequence). There are 15 residues in the CDR3. Trimming took off 1 base at V and 5 bases at J, with 15 bases between the two ends. Written as DNA, the CDR3 is TGTGCCAGCAGCTTAGGCAGACAGGCCCTGAACGAGCAGTACTTC. Translation: CASSLGRQALNEQYF.

In its sample, this clonotype was seen many times. This chain connects TRBV4-1 to TRBJ2-1; 10 nucleotides line up with TRBD2. The V gene end was trimmed by 4 bases and the J gene end by 0 bases; junction bases not matched to a gene: 12. The CDR3 spans 19 residues. Germline-derived CDR1 and CDR2 are MGHRA and YSYEKL. The CDR3: CASSRPPSGGLSSYNEQFF. The CDR3 DNA follows: TGCGCCAGCAGCCGACCCCCTAGCGGGGGCCTTAGCTCCTACAATGAGCAGTTCTTC.

This clonotype was detected many times. This rearrangement joins TRBV5-6 to TRBJ1-2, with 8 bases lining up with TRBD1. The CDR3 has 15 amino acids. Per germline, CDR1 SGHDT and CDR2 YYEEEE. V was clipped by 5 bases and J by 3 bases; unmatched bases: 9. CDR3 coding DNA: TGTGCCAGCAGATTACAGGGGGGGATGGACTATGGCTACACCTTC. Translation: CASRLQGGMDYGYTF.